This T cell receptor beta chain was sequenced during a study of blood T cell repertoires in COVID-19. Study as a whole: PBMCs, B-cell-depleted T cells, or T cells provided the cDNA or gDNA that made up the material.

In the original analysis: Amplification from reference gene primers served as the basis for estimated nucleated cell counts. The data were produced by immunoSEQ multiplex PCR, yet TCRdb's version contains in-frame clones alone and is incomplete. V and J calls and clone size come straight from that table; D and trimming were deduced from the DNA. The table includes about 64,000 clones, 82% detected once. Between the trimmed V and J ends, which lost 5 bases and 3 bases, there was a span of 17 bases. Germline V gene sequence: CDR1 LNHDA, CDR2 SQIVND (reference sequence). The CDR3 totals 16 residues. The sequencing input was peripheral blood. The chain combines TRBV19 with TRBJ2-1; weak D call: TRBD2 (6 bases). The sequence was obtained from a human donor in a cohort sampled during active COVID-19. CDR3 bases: TGTGCCAGTAGTCTCCCAGGAAGCGGGCGCTACAATGAGCAGTTCTTC. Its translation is CASSLPGSGRYNEQFF. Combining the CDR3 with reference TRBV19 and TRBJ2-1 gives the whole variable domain DGGITQSPKYLFRKEGQNVTLSCEQNLNHDAMYWYRQDPGQGLRLIYYSQIVNDFQKGDIAEGYSVSREKKESFPLTVTSAQKNPTAFYLCASSLPGSGRYNEQFFGPGTRLTVL.